The T cell receptor beta chain under discussion was sequenced for a study of radiotherapy plus CTLA-4 blockade in lung cancer. Study-level findings and limits: In blood, after radiotherapy plus ipilimumab, tumor-derived TCR clones expanded. Reports state that early shifts in blood T cell clones, with interferon-beta, best predicted response.

TCRdb's table, derived via immunoSEQ multiplex PCR, lists solely in-frame clones and lacks some. The sample holds 25,000 to 30,000 clones; approximately 80% are singletons and the top ten take roughly a quarter. A note on this clone: Antigen: not known.

Sample: peripheral blood, taken from a patient treated with radiotherapy plus ipilimumab. The TCR sequence derives from a human donor with non-small cell lung cancer that progressed on radiotherapy plus ipilimumab.

The CDR3 reads CASSLDTRDRGRRETQYF. Written as DNA, the CDR3 is TGTGCCAGCAGCTTAGATACCCGGGACAGGGGGAGGAGGGAGACCCAGTACTTC. The chain couples TRBV11-3 to TRBJ2-5, with 11 nucleotides matching TRBD1. Trimming at V came to 0 bases and at J to 5 bases, leaving 11 bases not matched to a gene. The CDR3 runs to 18 residues. The germline gives CDR1 SGHNT, CDR2 YENEEA.